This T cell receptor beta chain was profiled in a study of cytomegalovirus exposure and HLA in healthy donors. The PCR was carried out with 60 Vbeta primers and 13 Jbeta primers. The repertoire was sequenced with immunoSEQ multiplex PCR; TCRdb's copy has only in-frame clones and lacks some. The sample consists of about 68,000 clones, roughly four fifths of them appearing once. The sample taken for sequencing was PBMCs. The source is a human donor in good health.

The CDR3, as DNA: TGTGCCAGCAGCCCAAGAGGGCTTCAGGGAGGTGGCTACACCTTC. It specifies CASSPRGLQGGGYTF. The chain has TRBV7-6 and TRBJ1-2; maybe TRBD1 (5 bases). The CDR3 is made up of 15 amino acids. With 5 bases removed from V and 7 bases from J, the gap between germline ends came to 20 bases. Germline CDR1 SGHVS, CDR2 FNYEAQ.